Described below is a single T cell receptor beta chain sequence and its context. The CDR3 does not end in the conserved phenylalanine or tryptophan, so this is likely a read error. CDR3-region Arm-PCR and iRepertoire HTBI primers produced the TCR beta libraries. In TCRdb, the multiplex PCR reads were re-called with MiXCR into one record per CDR3 protein. The data contain approximately 230,000 distinct CDR3 sequences, 15% to 20% of them singletons. The sample belongs to a study of regulatory T cells in long-lasting Graves disease. Time point here: newly diagnosed GD, antithyroid drugs for less than 3 months. Construction of the TCR library relied on RNA isolated from PBMCs. The CDR3 sequence is 15 residues long. The V segment lost 6 bases and the J segment 1 base; nucleotides outside the gene matches: 6.

Sequencing was performed on peripheral blood mononuclear cells (PBMCs), taken at new diagnosis, from a patient treated with antithyroid drugs. The genes are TRBV12-3 or TRBV12-4 and TRBJ1-1, with TRBD1 matching over 9 bases. The TCR sequence derives from a female donor with Graves disease. In DNA, the CDR3 is TGTGCCAGCAGCCTCCGACAGGGGGGGAACACTGAAGCTTTCCTT. It is translated as CASSLRQGGNTEAFL.